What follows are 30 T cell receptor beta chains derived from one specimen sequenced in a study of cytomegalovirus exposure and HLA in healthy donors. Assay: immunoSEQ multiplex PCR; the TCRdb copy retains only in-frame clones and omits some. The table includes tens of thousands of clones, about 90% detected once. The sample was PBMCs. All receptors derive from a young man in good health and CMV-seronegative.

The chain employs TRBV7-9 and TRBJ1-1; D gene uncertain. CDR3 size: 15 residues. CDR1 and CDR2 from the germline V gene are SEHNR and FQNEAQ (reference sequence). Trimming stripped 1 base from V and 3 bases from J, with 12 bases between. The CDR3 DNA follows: TGTGCCAGCAGCTTAGTTTCCGGCGGGCACACTGAAGCTTTCTTT. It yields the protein CASSLVSGGHTEAFF.

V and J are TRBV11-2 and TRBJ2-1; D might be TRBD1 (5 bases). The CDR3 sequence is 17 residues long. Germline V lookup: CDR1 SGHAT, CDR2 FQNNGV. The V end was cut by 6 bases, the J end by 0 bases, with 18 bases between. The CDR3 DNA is TGTGCCAGCAGTCAGCACCTGGGGCTACCCTCCTACAATGAGCAGTTCTTC. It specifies CASSQHLGLPSYNEQFF.

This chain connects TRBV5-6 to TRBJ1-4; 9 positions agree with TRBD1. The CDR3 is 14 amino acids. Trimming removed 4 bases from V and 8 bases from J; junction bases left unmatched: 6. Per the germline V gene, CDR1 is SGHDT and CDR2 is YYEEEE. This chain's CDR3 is CASSRTGDGEKLFF. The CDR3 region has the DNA TGTGCCAGCAGCCGGACAGGGGACGGAGAAAAACTGTTTTTT.

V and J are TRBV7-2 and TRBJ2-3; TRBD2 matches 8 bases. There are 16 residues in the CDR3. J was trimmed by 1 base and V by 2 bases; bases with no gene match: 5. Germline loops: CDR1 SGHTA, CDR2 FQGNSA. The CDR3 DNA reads TGTGCCAGCAGCTTACGGCCCGGGGGGGGCACAGATACGCAGTATTTT. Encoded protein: CASSLRPGGGTDTQYF.

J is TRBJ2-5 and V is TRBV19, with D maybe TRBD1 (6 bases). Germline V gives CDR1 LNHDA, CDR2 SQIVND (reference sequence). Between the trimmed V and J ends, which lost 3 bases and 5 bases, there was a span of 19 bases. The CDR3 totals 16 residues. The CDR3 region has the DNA TGTGCCAGTAGTATCCTACATCCGACACAGGGTGAGACCCAGTACTTC. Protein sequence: CASSILHPTQGETQYF.

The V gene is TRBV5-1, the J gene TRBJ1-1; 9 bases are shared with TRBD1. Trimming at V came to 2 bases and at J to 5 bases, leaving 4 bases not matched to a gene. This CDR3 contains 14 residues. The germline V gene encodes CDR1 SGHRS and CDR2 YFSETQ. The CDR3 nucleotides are TGCGCCAGCAGCTTCCGACAGGGGGAAACTGAAGCTTTCTTT. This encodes CASSFRQGETEAFF.

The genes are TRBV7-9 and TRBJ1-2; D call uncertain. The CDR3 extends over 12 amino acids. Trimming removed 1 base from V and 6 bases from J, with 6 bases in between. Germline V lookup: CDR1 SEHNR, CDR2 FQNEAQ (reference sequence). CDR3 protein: CASSLEGDGYTF. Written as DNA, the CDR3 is TGTGCCAGCAGCTTAGAGGGAGATGGCTACACCTTC. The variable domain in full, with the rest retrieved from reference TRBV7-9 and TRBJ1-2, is DTGVSQNPRHKITKRGQNVTFRCDPISEHNRLYWYRQTLGQGPEFLTYFQNEAQLEKSRLLSDRFSAERPKGSFSTLEIQRTEQGDSAMYLCASSLEGDGYTFGSGTRLTVV.

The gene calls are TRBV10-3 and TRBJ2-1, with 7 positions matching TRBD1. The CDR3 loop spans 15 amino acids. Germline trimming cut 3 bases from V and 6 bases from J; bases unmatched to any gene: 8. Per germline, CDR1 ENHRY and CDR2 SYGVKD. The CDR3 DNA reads TGTGCCATCAGTGAAAACAGGGGCCCTGGCAATGAGCAGTTCTTC. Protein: CAISENRGPGNEQFF.

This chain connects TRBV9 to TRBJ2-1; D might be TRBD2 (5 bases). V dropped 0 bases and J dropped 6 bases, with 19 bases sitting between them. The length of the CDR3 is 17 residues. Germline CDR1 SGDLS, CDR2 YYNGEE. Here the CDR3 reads CASSVGFSREWSNEQFF. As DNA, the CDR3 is TGTGCCAGCAGCGTAGGTTTCTCCCGGGAATGGAGCAATGAGCAGTTCTTC. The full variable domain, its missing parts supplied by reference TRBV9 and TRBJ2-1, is DSGVTQTPKHLITATGQRVTLRCSPRSGDLSVYWYQQSLDQGLQFLIQYYNGEERAKGNILERFSAQQFPDLHSELNLSSLELGDSALYFCASSVGFSREWSNEQFFGPGTRLTVL.

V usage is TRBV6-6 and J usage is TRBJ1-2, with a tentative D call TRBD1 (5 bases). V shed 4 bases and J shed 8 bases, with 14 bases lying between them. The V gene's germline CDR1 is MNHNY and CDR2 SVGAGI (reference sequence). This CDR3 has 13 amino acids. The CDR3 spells CASSSDSFGGYTF. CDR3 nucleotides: TGTGCCAGCAGTTCCGACAGTTTTGGCGGCTACACCTTC.

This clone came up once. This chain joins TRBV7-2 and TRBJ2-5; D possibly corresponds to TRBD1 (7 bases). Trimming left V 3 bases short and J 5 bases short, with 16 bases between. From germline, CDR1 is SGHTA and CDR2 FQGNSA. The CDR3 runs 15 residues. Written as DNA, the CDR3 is TGTGCCAGCAGCTTGACGGACTCAGGGGGGGAGACCCAGTACTTC. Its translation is CASSLTDSGGETQYF. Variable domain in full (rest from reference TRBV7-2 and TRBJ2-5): GAGVSQSPSNKVTEKGKDVELRCDPISGHTALYWYRQSLGQGLEFLIYFQGNSAPDKSGLPSDRFSAERTGGSVSTLTIQRTQQEDSAVYLCASSLTDSGGETQYFGPGTRLLVL.

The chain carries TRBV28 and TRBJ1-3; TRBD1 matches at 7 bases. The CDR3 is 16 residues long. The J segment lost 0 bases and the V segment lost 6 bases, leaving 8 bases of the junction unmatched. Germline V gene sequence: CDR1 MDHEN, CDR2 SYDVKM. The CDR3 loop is CASRTQGRSSGNTIYF. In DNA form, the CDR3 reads TGTGCCAGCAGGACACAGGGGAGGTCCTCTGGAAACACCATATATTTT.

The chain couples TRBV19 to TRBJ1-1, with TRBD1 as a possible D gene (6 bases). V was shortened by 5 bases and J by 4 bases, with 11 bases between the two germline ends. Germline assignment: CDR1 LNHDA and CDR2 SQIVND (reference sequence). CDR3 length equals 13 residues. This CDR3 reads CASSYLDSTEAFF. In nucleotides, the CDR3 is TGTGCCAGTAGTTACCTGGACAGCACTGAAGCTTTCTTT.

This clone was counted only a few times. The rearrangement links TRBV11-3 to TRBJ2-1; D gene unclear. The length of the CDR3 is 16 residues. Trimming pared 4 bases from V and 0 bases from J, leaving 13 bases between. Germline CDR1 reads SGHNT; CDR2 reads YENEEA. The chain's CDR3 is CASSSRPASSYNEQFF. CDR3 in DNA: TGTGCCAGCAGCTCTAGACCTGCGAGCTCCTACAATGAGCAGTTCTTC.

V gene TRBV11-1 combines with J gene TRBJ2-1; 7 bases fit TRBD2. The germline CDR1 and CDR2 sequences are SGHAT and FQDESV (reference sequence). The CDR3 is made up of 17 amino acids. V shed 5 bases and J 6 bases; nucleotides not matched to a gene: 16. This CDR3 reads CASSAPYYGGNSNEQFF. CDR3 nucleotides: TGTGCCAGCAGCGCGCCCTATTACGGGGGGAACAGCAATGAGCAGTTCTTC.

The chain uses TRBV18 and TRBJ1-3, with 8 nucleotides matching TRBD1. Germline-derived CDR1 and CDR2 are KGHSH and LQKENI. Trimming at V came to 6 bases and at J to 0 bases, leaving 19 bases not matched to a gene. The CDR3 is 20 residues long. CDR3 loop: CASSLQGQAITWSSGNTIYF. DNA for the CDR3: TGTGCCAGCTCCCTTCAGGGACAGGCGATTACCTGGAGCTCTGGAAACACCATATATTTT.

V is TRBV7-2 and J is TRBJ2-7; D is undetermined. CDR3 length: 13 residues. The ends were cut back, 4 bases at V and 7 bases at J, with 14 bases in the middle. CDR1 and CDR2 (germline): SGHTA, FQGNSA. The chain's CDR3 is CASSSPVLEEQYF. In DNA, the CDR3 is TGTGCCAGCAGCTCCCCGGTGCTTGAGGAGCAGTACTTC.

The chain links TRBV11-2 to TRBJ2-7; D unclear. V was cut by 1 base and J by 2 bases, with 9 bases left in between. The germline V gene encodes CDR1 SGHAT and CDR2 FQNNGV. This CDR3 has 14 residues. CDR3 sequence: CASSLVADAYEQYF. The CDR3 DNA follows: TGTGCCAGCAGCTTAGTAGCCGACGCCTACGAGCAGTACTTC.

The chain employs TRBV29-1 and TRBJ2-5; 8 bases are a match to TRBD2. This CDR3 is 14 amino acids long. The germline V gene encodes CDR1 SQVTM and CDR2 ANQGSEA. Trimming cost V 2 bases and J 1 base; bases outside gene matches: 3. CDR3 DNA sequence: TGCAGCGTTGAAAGAGCGGGAGTCCAAGAGACCCAGTACTTC. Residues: CSVERAGVQETQYF.

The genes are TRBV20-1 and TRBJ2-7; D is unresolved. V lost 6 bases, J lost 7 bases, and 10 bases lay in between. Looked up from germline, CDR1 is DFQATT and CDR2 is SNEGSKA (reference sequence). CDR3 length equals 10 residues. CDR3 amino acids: CSASRLEQYF. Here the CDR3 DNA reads TGCAGTGCCTCTCGGTTGGAGCAGTACTTC.

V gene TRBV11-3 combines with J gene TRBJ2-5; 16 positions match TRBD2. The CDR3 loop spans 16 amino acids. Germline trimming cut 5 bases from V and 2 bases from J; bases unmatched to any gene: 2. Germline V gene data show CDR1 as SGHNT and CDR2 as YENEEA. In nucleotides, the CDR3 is TGTGCCAGCAGCCAGGGACTAGCGGGAGGGCAAGAGACCCAGTACTTC. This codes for CASSQGLAGGQETQYF.

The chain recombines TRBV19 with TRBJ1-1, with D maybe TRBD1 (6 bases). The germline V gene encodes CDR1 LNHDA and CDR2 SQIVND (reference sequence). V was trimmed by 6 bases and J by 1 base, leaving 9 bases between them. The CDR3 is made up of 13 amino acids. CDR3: CASRPGQNTEAFF. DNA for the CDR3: TGTGCCAGTAGGCCGGGACAGAACACTGAAGCTTTCTTT.

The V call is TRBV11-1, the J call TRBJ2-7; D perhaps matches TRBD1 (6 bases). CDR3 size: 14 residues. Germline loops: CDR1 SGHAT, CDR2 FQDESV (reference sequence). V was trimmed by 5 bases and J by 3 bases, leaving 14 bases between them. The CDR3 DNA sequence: TGTGCCAGCAGCCCGGACAGTGGAGACTACGAGCAGTACTTC. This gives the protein CASSPDSGDYEQYF. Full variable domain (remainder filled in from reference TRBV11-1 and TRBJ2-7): EAEVAQSPRYKITEKSQAVAFWCDPISGHATLYWYRQILGQGPELLVQFQDESVVDDSQLPKDRFSAERLKGVDSTLKIQPAELGDSAMYLCASSPDSGDYEQYFGPGTRLTVT.

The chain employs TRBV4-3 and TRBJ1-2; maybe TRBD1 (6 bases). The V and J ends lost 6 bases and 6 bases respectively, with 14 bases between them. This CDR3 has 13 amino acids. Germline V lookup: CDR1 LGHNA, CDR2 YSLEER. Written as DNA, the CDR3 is TGCGCCAGCAGTAAAGGGGGGGCTGATGGCTACACCTTC. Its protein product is CASSKGGADGYTF.

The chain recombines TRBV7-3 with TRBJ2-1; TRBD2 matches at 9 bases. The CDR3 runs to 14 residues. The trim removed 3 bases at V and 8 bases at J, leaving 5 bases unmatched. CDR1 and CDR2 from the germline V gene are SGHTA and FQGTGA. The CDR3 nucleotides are TGTGCCAGCAGCTTGGTAGCGGGAGTGCATGAGCAGTTCTTC. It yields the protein CASSLVAGVHEQFF.

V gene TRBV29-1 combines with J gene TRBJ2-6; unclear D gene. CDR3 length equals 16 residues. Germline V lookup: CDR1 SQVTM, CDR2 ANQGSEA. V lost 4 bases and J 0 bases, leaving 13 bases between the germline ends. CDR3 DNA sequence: TGCAGCGTTGCCCCCCAGGCCCACTCTGGGGCCAACGTCCTGACTTTC. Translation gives CSVAPQAHSGANVLTF. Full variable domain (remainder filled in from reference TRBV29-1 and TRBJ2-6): SAVISQKPSRDICQRGTSLTIQCQVDSQVTMMFWYRQQPGQSLTLIATANQGSEATYESGFVIDKFPISRPNLTFSTLTVSNMSPEDSSIYLCSVAPQAHSGANVLTFGAGSRLTVL.

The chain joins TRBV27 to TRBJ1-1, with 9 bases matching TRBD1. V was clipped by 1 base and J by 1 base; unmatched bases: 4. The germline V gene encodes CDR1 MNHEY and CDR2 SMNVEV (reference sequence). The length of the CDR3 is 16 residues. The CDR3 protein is CASSLLTGGRNTEAFF. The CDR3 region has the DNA TGTGCCAGCAGTTTATTGACAGGGGGGAGGAACACTGAAGCTTTCTTT.

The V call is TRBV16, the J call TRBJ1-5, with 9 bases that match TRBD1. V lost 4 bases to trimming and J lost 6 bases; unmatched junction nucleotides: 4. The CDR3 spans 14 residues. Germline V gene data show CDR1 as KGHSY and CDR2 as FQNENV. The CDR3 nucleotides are TGTGCCAGCAGCCCGGGGACAGGGATTCAGCCCCAGCATTTT. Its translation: CASSPGTGIQPQHF.

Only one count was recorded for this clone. CDR3 sequence reads: CASSVGLAASYEQYF. CDR3 DNA sequence: TGCGCCAGCAGCGTGGGACTAGCGGCCTCCTACGAGCAGTACTTC. V usage is TRBV5-1 and J usage is TRBJ2-7, with 11 nucleotides matching TRBD2. The V gene end was trimmed by 4 bases and the J gene end by 0 bases; junction bases not matched to a gene: 3. This CDR3 comprises 15 residues. CDR1 is SGHRS, CDR2 YFSETQ, per germline. Full variable domain (missing parts from reference TRBV5-1 and TRBJ2-7): KAGVTQTPRYLIKTRGQQVTLSCSPISGHRSVSWYQQTPGQGLQFLFEYFSETQRNKGNFPGRFSGRQFSNSRSEMNVSTLELGDSALYLCASSVGLAASYEQYFGPGTRLTVT.

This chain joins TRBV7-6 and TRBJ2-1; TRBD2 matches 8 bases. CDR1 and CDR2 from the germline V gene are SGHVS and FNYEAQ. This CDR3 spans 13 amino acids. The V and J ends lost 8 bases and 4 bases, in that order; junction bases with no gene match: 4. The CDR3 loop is CASWGTRYNEQFF. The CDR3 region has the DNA TGTGCCAGCTGGGGGACTAGGTACAATGAGCAGTTCTTC.